What follows are 30 T cell receptor beta chains derived from one specimen sequenced in a study of cytomegalovirus exposure and HLA in healthy donors. The PCR used 60 Vbeta and 13 Jbeta primers. TCRdb keeps only in-frame clones here, not all; method: immunoSEQ multiplex PCR. The sample yields about 180,000 clones, around 80% seen once. The sample comprised PBMCs. These receptors were obtained from a female donor in good health and CMV-seronegative.

The chain is built from TRBV30 and TRBJ2-7; 8 bases map to TRBD2. The CDR3 is made up of 14 amino acids. Losses at the gene ends were 3 bases for V and 5 bases for J; bases not matched to a gene: 9. Germline V gene data show CDR1 as GTSNPN and CDR2 as SVGIG (reference sequence). CDR3 in amino acids: CAWSLYGGANEQYF. CDR3 DNA sequence: TGTGCCTGGAGCCTTTACGGGGGGGCCAACGAGCAGTACTTC.

The chain uses TRBV30 and TRBJ2-5; TRBD1 agrees at 7 bases. The J segment lost 1 base and the V segment lost 2 bases, leaving 4 bases of the junction unmatched. CDR3 length: 14 amino acids. Germline lookup yields CDR1 GTSNPN and CDR2 SVGIG (reference sequence). The CDR3 nucleotides are TGTGCCTGGAGTCCCGGGACAGCCCAAGAGACCCAGTACTTC. Its translation is CAWSPGTAQETQYF.

V gene TRBV27 combines with J gene TRBJ1-2; D may be TRBD1 (5 bases). This CDR3 comprises 14 residues. CDR1 MNHEY and CDR2 SMNVEV come from the germline V gene (reference sequence). Trimming left V 6 bases short and J 4 bases short, with 15 bases between. The CDR3 DNA sequence: TGTGCCAGCAGACCTCAAGACAGTCTCTATGGCTACACCTTC. Translating gives CASRPQDSLYGYTF.

The rearrangement uses TRBV6-6 and TRBJ2-1; possible D gene TRBD2, 6 bases. V was trimmed by 7 bases and J by 6 bases, leaving 16 bases between them. The germline V gene encodes CDR1 MNHNY and CDR2 SVGAGI (reference sequence). The CDR3 spans 14 residues. The CDR3 loop reads CASTSGGVGNEQFF. CDR3 nucleotides: TGTGCCAGCACCTCGGGCGGGGTTGGCAATGAGCAGTTCTTC.

This chain connects TRBV13 to TRBJ1-2; D gene uncertain. Germline loops: CDR1 PRHDT, CDR2 FYEKMQ (reference sequence). The CDR3 is 14 residues long. Trimming removed 3 bases at V and 8 bases at J, with 16 bases between. The CDR3 here is CASSFLREAGGYTF. The CDR3 DNA follows: TGTGCCAGCAGCTTCCTCCGGGAAGCGGGGGGCTACACCTTC.

The chain recombines TRBV11-2 with TRBJ2-1; 8 positions agree with TRBD1. The CDR3 contains 14 residues. Germline CDR1 is SGHAT and CDR2 is FQNNGV. With 5 bases clipped from V and 4 bases from J, the junction kept 4 bases outside the gene matches. The chain's CDR3 is CASSLTGAYNEQFF. The CDR3 region has the DNA TGTGCCAGCAGCCTGACAGGGGCTTACAATGAGCAGTTCTTC.

The chain is built from TRBV9 and TRBJ2-3; D gene uncertain. Germline CDR1 is SGDLS and CDR2 is YYNGEE. Trimming removed 0 bases at V and 11 bases at J, with 13 bases between. The CDR3 runs 13 residues. CDR3 sequence (DNA): TGTGCCAGCAGCGTAGATGTAGAGCCTAAGCAGTATTTT. Protein sequence: CASSVDVEPKQYF.

The rearrangement links TRBV9 to TRBJ1-1; a possible D gene is TRBD1 (5 bases). CDR1 SGDLS and CDR2 YYNGEE come from the germline V gene. There are 15 residues in the CDR3. Trimming took 2 bases from V and 8 from J, leaving 19 bases between them. The CDR3 coding sequence is TGTGCCAGCAGCGTGGGGGGTAGGGCCCTGGGGGAAGCTTTCTTT. Translating gives CASSVGGRALGEAFF. The full variable domain, with the rest looked up from reference TRBV9 and TRBJ1-1, is DSGVTQTPKHLITATGQRVTLRCSPRSGDLSVYWYQQSLDQGLQFLIQYYNGEERAKGNILERFSAQQFPDLHSELNLSSLELGDSALYFCASSVGGRALGEAFFGQGTRLTVV.

The chain carries TRBV7-2 and TRBJ2-6, with D possibly matching TRBD2 (5 bases). The CDR3 is 15 amino acids. Germline values: CDR1 SGHTA, CDR2 FQGNSA. V gave up 0 bases and J gave up 4 bases, with 7 bases separating them. CDR3 nucleotide sequence: TGTGCCAGCAGCTTAGCGGTAGCGGGGGCCAACGTCCTGACTTTC. Translated: CASSLAVAGANVLTF.

The rearrangement joins TRBV7-2 to TRBJ1-4; 11 positions agree with TRBD1. V lost 4 bases and J lost 5; bases outside the gene matches: 0. This CDR3 has 14 amino acids. Germline CDR1 is SGHTA and CDR2 is FQGNSA. The CDR3 here is CASSWDRGNEKLFF. CDR3 DNA: TGTGCCAGCAGCTGGGACAGGGGGAATGAAAAACTGTTTTTT.

The J gene is TRBJ2-7, the V gene TRBV7-6, with 11 positions matching TRBD1. Germline V gene sequence: CDR1 SGHVS, CDR2 FNYEAQ. The length of the CDR3 is 16 residues. J lost 5 bases, V lost 5 bases, and 11 bases had no gene match. The CDR3 reads CASSARTGGVIDEQYF. The CDR3 DNA is TGTGCCAGCAGCGCCAGGACAGGGGGCGTAATAGACGAGCAGTACTTC.

J is TRBJ1-6 and V is TRBV27; 7 nucleotides match TRBD1. Germline loops: CDR1 MNHEY, CDR2 SMNVEV (reference sequence). The ends lost 7 bases at V and 13 bases at J; junction bases unmatched: 31. CDR3 length equals 20 residues. Written as DNA, the CDR3 is TGTGCCAGCACTAAGGGGGGACAGTTCATTTCCAAACCCCCAGTTCGGCCCCTCCACTTT. Translating gives CASTKGGQFISKPPVRPLHF.

The chain employs TRBV7-2 and TRBJ2-3, with a possible D match to TRBD2 (5 bases). V dropped 1 base and J dropped 1 base, with 9 bases sitting between them. The CDR3 spans 15 residues. CDR1 is SGHTA, CDR2 FQGNSA, per germline. The CDR3 sequence is CASSLEKRRTDTQYF. CDR3 sequence (DNA): TGTGCCAGCAGCTTAGAGAAGCGGCGCACAGATACGCAGTATTTT.

This clone was seen a few times. The chain has TRBV6-5 and TRBJ1-1; 7 nucleotides agree with TRBD1. Germline CDR1 MNHEY, CDR2 SVGAGI. The length of the CDR3 is 15 residues. V lost 2 bases and J lost 5; bases outside the gene matches: 8. CDR3 amino acids: CASSYDRQGRTEAFF. The CDR3 region has the DNA TGTGCCAGCAGTTACGACCGACAGGGTCGTACTGAAGCTTTCTTT.

Worth noting for this clone: Relative to the germline gene, one junction end is altered; a read error may explain this. Other DNA sequences of this sample code for an identical CDR3. In DNA form, the CDR3 reads TGCGCCAGTAGCCAAGATAGGACAGGGAGATACGAGCAGTACTTC. This translates into CASSQDRTGRYEQYF. The chain combines TRBV4-3 with TRBJ2-7, with 8 positions matching TRBD1. Germline assignment: CDR1 LGHNA and CDR2 YSLEER. The CDR3 covers 15 residues.

This clone was seen a handful of times. J is TRBJ2-7 and V is TRBV12-2; no check of the table's D call, TRBD2, against the DNA was made. TRBV12-2 is a recognized pseudogene. The CDR3 covers 16 residues. Here the CDR3 reads CASRLGRLAASYEQYF. Written as DNA, the CDR3 is TGTGCAAGTCGCTTAGGGCGGCTAGCGGCCTCATACGAGCAGTACTTC.

This clone appeared a single time. The chain links TRBV4-3 to TRBJ2-1, with 9 bases that match TRBD1. Unmatched junction bases numbered 8, after V lost 6 bases and J lost 8 bases. Germline V CDR1 and CDR2: LGHNA, YSLEER. This CDR3 comprises 14 residues. This CDR3 is CASRGDREMDEQFF. The CDR3 DNA is TGCGCCAGCAGGGGGGACAGGGAGATGGATGAGCAGTTCTTC.

The J gene is TRBJ2-3, the V gene TRBV6-5; D is uncertain. V lost 2 bases and J lost 0, with 9 bases in between. The CDR3 totals 15 residues. Germline loops: CDR1 MNHEY, CDR2 SVGAGI. The CDR3 sequence: CASSYGQLSTDTQYF. CDR3 in DNA: TGTGCCAGCAGTTACGGGCAGCTAAGCACAGATACGCAGTATTTT.

The chain carries TRBV2 and TRBJ1-1; 7 positions match TRBD1. Losses at the gene ends were 4 bases for V and 1 base for J; bases not matched to a gene: 3. The CDR3 extends over 14 amino acids. Germline loops: CDR1 SNHLY, CDR2 FYNNEI. The CDR3 DNA is TGTGCCAGCAGTGCGGGACAGACGAACACTGAAGCTTTCTTT. Translation: CASSAGQTNTEAFF.

The V and J genes are TRBV9 and TRBJ1-2; TRBD1 might be the D (6 bases). There are 14 residues in the CDR3. Looked up from germline, CDR1 is SGDLS and CDR2 is YYNGEE. V was clipped by 0 bases and J by 4 bases, with 10 bases between them. CDR3 DNA sequence: TGTGCCAGCAGCGTAGGGACAGCAACCTATGGCTACACCTTC. Translation: CASSVGTATYGYTF.

As regards this clone: The DNA is omitted, as the CDR3 cannot be located on it reliably, and the CDR3 follows TCRdb's listing. The V gene is TRBV12-1, the J gene TRBJ1-4; the table calls TRBD1, which could not be checked here. TRBV12-1 is designated a pseudogene. Counting both end residues, the CDR3 totals 16 amino acids. The CDR3 sequence is CASSFASGTGAEKLFF.

The chain joins TRBV19 to TRBJ2-3; the D gene is possibly TRBD2 (6 bases). Germline CDR1 and CDR2: LNHDA and SQIVND (reference sequence). Trimming took 2 bases from V and 5 from J, leaving 23 bases between them. The CDR3 runs 18 residues. The DNA of the CDR3 is TGTGCCAGTAGTATACGGGGGTTTTCGGGGAGCCGGGTAGATACGCAGTATTTT. Its translation: CASSIRGFSGSRVDTQYF.

Only one count was recorded for this clone. The chain carries TRBV29-1 and TRBJ1-3; no clear D. Germline values: CDR1 SQVTM, CDR2 ANQGSEA. This CDR3 contains 11 residues. V shed 4 bases and J shed 3 bases, with 4 bases lying between them. CDR3 amino acids: CSVVYGNTIYF. The CDR3, as DNA: TGCAGCGTTGTCTATGGAAACACCATATATTTT.

The chain carries TRBV27 and TRBJ1-4; D is unresolved. Germline CDR1 reads MNHEY; CDR2 reads SMNVEV (reference sequence). There are 15 residues in the CDR3. Between the trimmed V and J ends, which lost 4 bases and 0 bases, there was a span of 9 bases. In DNA form, the CDR3 reads TGTGCCAGCAGTTCACAGTTTGCAACTAATGAAAAACTGTTTTTT. It encodes CASSSQFATNEKLFF.

The chain has TRBV6-5 and TRBJ2-6, with D unresolved. This CDR3 is built from 15 residues. Trimming removed 5 bases from V and 1 base from J, with 9 bases in between. Germline V CDR1 and CDR2: MNHEY, SVGAGI. CDR3 DNA: TGTGCCAGCAGTCCCTCGCGGTCTGGGGCCAACGTCCTGACTTTC. Its protein is CASSPSRSGANVLTF.

The CDR3 sequence: CASSIAGGPGNTIYF. The CDR3, as DNA: TGTGCCAGTAGTATAGCGGGAGGCCCTGGAAACACCATATATTTT. The rearrangement joins TRBV19 to TRBJ1-3; no clear D gene. This CDR3 comprises 15 residues. V was pared by 1 base and J by 2 bases, with 9 bases between. Germline CDR1 is LNHDA and CDR2 is SQIVND (reference sequence).

This clone was detected only a few times. This chain links TRBV4-2 with TRBJ1-5, with 7 bases that match TRBD1. Trimming cost V 1 base and J 4 bases; bases outside gene matches: 10. CDR1 is LGHNA and CDR2 is YNFKEQ in the germline V gene. This CDR3 has 17 residues. This CDR3 reads CASSQGGGRALNQPQHF. Written as DNA, the CDR3 is TGTGCCAGCAGCCAAGGAGGGGGCAGGGCCCTTAATCAGCCCCAGCATTTT.

The rearrangement uses TRBV5-1 and TRBJ2-5; D is perhaps TRBD1 (6 bases). The CDR3 sequence is 16 residues long. CDR1 is SGHRS, CDR2 YFSETQ, per germline. With 4 bases removed from V and 1 base from J, the gap between germline ends came to 17 bases. CDR3 sequence reads: CASSGLSGTPQETQYF. CDR3 sequence (DNA): TGCGCCAGCAGCGGCCTCTCCGGGACACCCCAAGAGACCCAGTACTTC.

The chain has TRBV27 and TRBJ1-6; TRBD1 matches 7 bases. Germline V gene lookup returns CDR1 MNHEY and CDR2 SMNVEV (reference sequence). This CDR3 is built from 16 residues. Losses at the gene ends were 2 bases for V and 7 bases for J; bases not matched to a gene: 8. As DNA, the CDR3 is TGTGCCAGCAGTTTAGCCTTTACAGGGGCGAATTCACCCCTCCACTTT. This gives the protein CASSLAFTGANSPLHF.

The chain employs TRBV11-2 and TRBJ2-1; TRBD1 might be the D (5 bases). Trimming took 3 bases from V and 9 from J, leaving 21 bases between them. Germline V gene data show CDR1 as SGHAT and CDR2 as FQNNGV. The CDR3 has 16 residues. The CDR3 region is CASSFDTTGGVGEQFF. As DNA, the CDR3 is TGTGCCAGCAGCTTTGATACTACAGGTGGGGTCGGTGAGCAGTTCTTC. The entire variable domain, with the rest obtained from reference TRBV11-2 and TRBJ2-1, is as follows: EAGVAQSPRYKIIEKRQSVAFWCNPISGHATLYWYQQILGQGPKLLIQFQNNGVVDDSQLPKDRFSAERLKGVDSTLKIQPAKLEDSAVYLCASSFDTTGGVGEQFFGPGTRLTVL.